This T cell receptor (beta chain) was sequenced in a study of T-cell memory formation after mild COVID-19. Across the study: Clustering of TCRs was largely donor specific.

This clonotype was seen only a few times. What it binds is unknown. Using constant-segment primers, 5'RACE produced TCR alpha and TCR beta cDNA libraries carrying sample barcodes and UMIs. MiXCR, run by TCRdb on the 5' RACE reads, gives a single entry per CDR3 protein. The profile shows 560,000 or so distinct CDR3 sequences, 15% to 20% of them singletons. Notes on the study in general: Pre-infection memory showed some responding clones, and this suggested that cross-reactive memory joined.

The CDR3 is 15 residues long. Germline V lookup: CDR1 SGHNT, CDR2 YENEEA. Trimming cost V 4 bases and J 0 bases; bases outside gene matches: 5. The chain is built from TRBV11-3 and TRBJ1-1, with 7 bases that match TRBD1. The source material was PBMCs or a T cell subset sorted from them (not recorded which). The clonotype originates from an adult woman who had mild COVID-19 (a few samples of this study predate the infection). Cell type and time point are not known. The CDR3 DNA reads as TGTGCCAGCAGCTCCTGGGACAGAGTGAACACTGAAGCTTTCTTT. Translating gives CASSSWDRVNTEAFF.